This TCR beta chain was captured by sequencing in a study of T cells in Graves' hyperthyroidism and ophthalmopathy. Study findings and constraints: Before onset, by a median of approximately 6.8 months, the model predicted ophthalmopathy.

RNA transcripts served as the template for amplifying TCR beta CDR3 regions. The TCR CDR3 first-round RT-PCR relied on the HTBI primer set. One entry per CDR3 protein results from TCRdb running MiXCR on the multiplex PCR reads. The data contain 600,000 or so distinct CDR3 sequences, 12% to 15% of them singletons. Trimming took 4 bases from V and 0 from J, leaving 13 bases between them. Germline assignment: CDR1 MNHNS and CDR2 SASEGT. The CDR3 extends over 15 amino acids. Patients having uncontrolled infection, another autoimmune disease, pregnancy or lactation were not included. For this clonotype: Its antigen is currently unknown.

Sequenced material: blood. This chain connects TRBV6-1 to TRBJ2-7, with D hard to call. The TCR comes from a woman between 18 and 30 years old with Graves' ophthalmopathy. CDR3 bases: TGTGCCAGCAGTGGCGAGGCTGATCCCTCCTACGAGCAGTACTTC. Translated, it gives CASSGEADPSYEQYF.